This TCR beta chain was recorded in a study of blood T cell repertoires in COVID-19. Original methodology: Amplification of reference gene primers provided the estimated nucleated cell counts. Here immunoSEQ multiplex PCR was the method, and the copy in TCRdb shows in-frame clones only, minus some. The D gene and trimming were derived from the DNA, and the V and J assignments and clone size from that table. In the table there are some 260,000 clones, 82% of which are singletons. Unmatched junction bases numbered 5, after V lost 4 bases and J lost 5 bases. CDR1 is ENHRY and CDR2 is SYGVKD in the germline V gene. The CDR3 extends over 14 amino acids.

The chain employs TRBV10-3 and TRBJ2-1, with TRBD1 matching 7 bases. The sequence derives from a woman aged 18-29 years with acute or convalescent COVID-19. Sequencing input: peripheral blood. The CDR3 reads CAISGRQGNNEQFF. The CDR3 bases are TGTGCCATCAGTGGCAGACAGGGAAACAATGAGCAGTTCTTC.